Below are 13 T cell receptor beta chains sequenced from a single sample in a study of CD8+CD57+ T cells in acquired aplastic anemia. Researchers used genomic DNA as the template to profile TCR beta VDJ and CDR3. MiXCR was run by TCRdb on the reads, yielding one entry per CDR3 protein. The sample has about 220,000 distinct CDR3 sequences; 40% to 50% are singletons. Patients selected for sequencing had displayed CD8+CD57+ cell expansion by flow cytometry. The sample taken for sequencing was sorted CD4+, CD8+, or CD8+CD57+ T cells (not recorded which) from PBMCs. The receptors were sampled from a human donor with aplastic anemia.

Regarding this clonotype: A much larger clone lies one base from this, so it may be a read error. CDR3 nucleotides: TGTGCCAGCAGCCAAGGTCTCTCAGGGAGGTATCCCGGGGATCTGTTTTTT. This codes for CASSQGLSGRYPGDLFF. V usage is TRBV14 and J usage is TRBJ2-2, with D possibly TRBD2 on 6 matching bases. The CDR3 is 17 residues long. Germline CDR1 SGHDN, CDR2 FVKESK.

A remark on this clonotype: Since no conserved phenylalanine or tryptophan closes the CDR3, a read error is the likely cause. The genes are TRBV2 and TRBJ1-4, with D possibly TRBD1 on 6 matching bases. The germline V gene encodes CDR1 SNHLY and CDR2 FYNNEI. Trimming removed 6 bases from V and 6 bases from J, with 20 bases in between. CDR3 size: 16 residues. The CDR3 region has the DNA TGTGCCAGCAGCCGAGAGGCAGGGGCAGGGGATGAAAAACTGTTTTCT. Its protein product is CASSREAGAGDEKLFS.

As regards this clonotype: Germline and junction disagree at one end, which may indicate a read error. The chain links TRBV5-1 to TRBJ1-2; possible D gene TRBD1, 6 bases. Per the germline V gene, CDR1 is SGHRS and CDR2 is YFSETQ. The CDR3 extends over 13 amino acids. CDR3 in amino acids: CASSSGQLYGYTF. CDR3 nucleotide sequence: TGTGCCAGCAGCTCTGGACAGCTGTATGGCTACACCTTC. Complete variable domain (other parts from reference TRBV5-1 and TRBJ1-2): KAGVTQTPRYLIKTRGQQVTLSCSPISGHRSVSWYQQTPGQGLQFLFEYFSETQRNKGNFPGRFSGRQFSNSRSEMNVSTLELGDSALYLCASSSGQLYGYTFGSGTRLTVV.

This chain connects TRBV20-1 to TRBJ2-7; 13 bases match TRBD2. The CDR3 sequence is 14 residues long. Germline CDR1 is DFQATT and CDR2 is SNEGSKA (reference sequence). V shed 5 bases, J shed 2 bases, and the junction held 3 bases outside the gene matches. The CDR3 DNA sequence: TGCAGTGCTGAAGGACTAGCGGGAGCCTACGAGCAGTACTTC. This gives the protein CSAEGLAGAYEQYF.

A word on this clonotype: Being one base from a much bigger clone, this may be a read error. V and J are TRBV12-3 or TRBV12-4 and TRBJ2-1, with D possibly TRBD2 on 6 matching bases. The CDR3 extends over 13 amino acids. V lost 6 bases to trimming and J lost 7 bases, with 13 bases between them. The CDR3 loop reads CASRYGDWNEQFF. For the CDR3, the DNA is TGTGCCAGCAGGTACGGGGACTGGAATGAGCAGTTCTTC.

The CDR3 DNA follows: TGTGCCAGCTCACCACCCGGGGCCTACGAGCAGTACTTC. Residues: CASSPPGAYEQYF. This chain connects TRBV7-2 to TRBJ2-7; D possibly corresponds to TRBD2 (5 bases). The germline CDR1 and CDR2 sequences are SGHTA and FQGNSA. The CDR3 length is 13 residues. The V and J ends lost 8 bases and 2 bases respectively, with 13 bases between them.

Ten or more counts support this clonotype. The chain employs TRBV11-1 and TRBJ2-7; TRBD1 agrees at 7 bases. J gave up 6 bases and V 4 bases, and 12 bases lay outside the gene matches. This CDR3 spans 15 amino acids. Germline CDR1 reads SGHAT; CDR2 reads FQDESV (reference sequence). The CDR3 nucleotides are TGTGCCAGCAGCTATGACCGGGACAGCAAGGGCGAGCAGTACTTC. Translated: CASSYDRDSKGEQYF. The full variable domain, with the rest looked up from reference TRBV11-1 and TRBJ2-7, is EAEVAQSPRYKITEKSQAVAFWCDPISGHATLYWYRQILGQGPELLVQFQDESVVDDSQLPKDRFSAERLKGVDSTLKIQPAELGDSAMYLCASSYDRDSKGEQYFGPGTRLTVT.

This chain links TRBV4-1 with TRBJ2-5; D possibly corresponds to TRBD2 (5 bases). There are 13 residues in the CDR3. Germline CDR1 MGHRA, CDR2 YSYEKL. The V gene lost 0 bases and the J gene lost 9 bases, with 11 bases spanning the gap. CDR3 bases: TGCGCCAGCAGCCAAGATCCGACCGGGGCCCAGTACTTC. Translating gives CASSQDPTGAQYF.

The chain uses TRBV7-8 and TRBJ2-3, with 8 bases lining up with TRBD2. The ends lost 5 bases at V and 6 bases at J; junction bases unmatched: 4. The CDR3 has 13 amino acids. Germline-derived CDR1 and CDR2 are SGHVS and FQNEAQ. DNA for the CDR3: TGTGCCAGCAGCCCCCTAGCGGGTGATACGCAGTATTTT. It encodes CASSPLAGDTQYF.

This clonotype was recorded at least ten times. This chain connects TRBV7-8 to TRBJ1-4; D is ambiguous. Germline CDR1 reads SGHVS; CDR2 reads FQNEAQ. The germline V and J ends were trimmed by 5 bases and 3 bases, with 16 bases remaining between them. CDR3 length equals 16 residues. This CDR3 is CASSLMTSRANEKLFF. The CDR3 nucleotides read TGTGCCAGCAGCCTCATGACAAGCCGCGCTAATGAAAAACTGTTTTTT.

In this sample, this clonotype turned up many times. This chain joins TRBV19 and TRBJ1-1; D is uncertain. The V gene's germline CDR1 is LNHDA and CDR2 SQIVND (reference sequence). This CDR3 is 11 amino acids long. The CDR3 here is CVSDRNTEAFF. The CDR3 bases are TGTGTTAGTGACCGGAACACTGAAGCTTTCTTT.

This clonotype was picked up a small number of times. V gene TRBV24-1 combines with J gene TRBJ2-1; D remains unclear. Germline V gene sequence: CDR1 KGHDR, CDR2 SFDVKD. Trimming cost V 8 bases and J 9 bases, with 13 bases left between them. This CDR3 spans 12 amino acids. CDR3 sequence: CATTKQDGEQFF. The CDR3 coding sequence is TGTGCCACCACCAAACAAGACGGTGAGCAGTTCTTC.

This clonotype showed up just a few times. The genes are TRBV27 and TRBJ2-1, with 8 bases lining up with TRBD2. Trimming at V came to 4 bases and at J to 4 bases, leaving 6 bases not matched to a gene. The germline CDR1 and CDR2 sequences are MNHEY and SMNVEV (reference sequence). The length of the CDR3 is 15 residues. The CDR3: CASSYTSGHYNEQFF. In DNA, the CDR3 is TGTGCCAGCAGTTACACTAGCGGCCATTACAATGAGCAGTTCTTC.